What follows are 14 T cell receptor beta chains derived from one specimen sequenced in a study of molecular identifiers for immune sequencing clone quantification (dated by TCRdb to 2017 to 2018). Libraries were constructed by PCR. Sequencing took place on a NextSeq 500. In-frame beta chains were kept once TCRdb had trimmed the public reads at Q25 with fastp and called clones with MiXCR. A single entry per CDR3 protein holds the most common genes and DNA from its merged rows. The sample table holds some 89,000 distinct CDR3 sequences, of which roughly a quarter were seen once. About 0.99% of the sample lies in the top ten. Sequencing was performed on naive CD8+ T cells from blood, with Jurkat cell RNA spiked in. What this sample's cell subset or site label stands for: FACS-sorted CD8+CD4-CCR7+CD45RA+ naive T cells. These receptors originate from a human donor in good health. Some libraries in this study had Jurkat cell RNA spiked in.

This clonotype was seen ten or more times. The chain combines TRBV13 with TRBJ2-2; no firm D call. Deletions cut 2 bases from V and 5 bases from J, with 9 bases between. The CDR3 is 14 amino acids. Germline CDR1 PRHDT, CDR2 FYEKMQ (reference sequence). The CDR3 loop reads CASSLKWQTGELFF. The CDR3 nucleotides read TGTGCCAGCAGCTTAAAATGGCAGACCGGGGAGCTGTTTTTT.

V gene TRBV7-9 combines with J gene TRBJ1-4; TRBD1 agrees at 7 bases. V was pared by 1 base and J by 4 bases, with 6 bases of the junction left unmatched. Per germline, CDR1 SEHNR and CDR2 FQNEAQ (reference sequence). The CDR3 runs to 16 residues. In nucleotides, the CDR3 is TGTGCCAGCAGCTTAGTTTCCGGACAGGTTAATGAAAAACTGTTTTTT. Its protein is CASSLVSGQVNEKLFF.

This clonotype was recorded many times. The chain links TRBV7-9 to TRBJ2-7; D is unclear. The CDR3 totals 12 residues. Between the trimmed V and J ends, which lost 2 bases and 5 bases, there was a span of 7 bases. Germline CDR1 is SEHNR and CDR2 is FQNEAQ (reference sequence). The CDR3 DNA reads as TGTGCCAGCAGCTTATCCCTCCACGAGCAGTACTTC. Translating it yields CASSLSLHEQYF.

This clonotype came up a few times. The genes are TRBV18 and TRBJ2-5; 12 bases align to TRBD2. Germline V gives CDR1 KGHSH, CDR2 LQKENI. The CDR3 contains 16 residues. V was clipped by 1 base and J by 5 bases; unmatched bases: 5. The CDR3 region is CASSPRTSGILETQYF. As DNA, the CDR3 is TGTGCCAGCTCACCACGGACTAGCGGGATATTGGAGACCCAGTACTTC.

This clonotype has ten or more counts. The chain is built from TRBV5-8 and TRBJ2-7; possible D gene TRBD2, 5 bases. Germline V gives CDR1 SGHTS, CDR2 YDEGEE. This CDR3 spans 14 amino acids. The V end was cut by 0 bases, the J end by 6 bases, with 13 bases between. The CDR3 loop is CASSLGATGSEQYF. As DNA, the CDR3 is TGTGCCAGCAGCTTGGGGGCAACGGGGAGCGAGCAGTACTTC.

This clonotype was counted only a few times. The chain links TRBV12-3 or TRBV12-4 to TRBJ2-3; D uncertain. V was pared by 7 bases and J by 10 bases, with 30 bases between. CDR3 length: 17 residues. CDR3 in DNA: TGTGCCAGCACCCCCCCCTTGGCCCCAAAAGCCCCCGATCCGCAGTATTTT. Its protein is CASTPPLAPKAPDPQYF.

This clonotype turned up a few times. The chain is built from TRBV5-1 and TRBJ2-7; possible D gene TRBD2, 5 bases. Trimming left V 3 bases short and J 0 bases short, with 7 bases between. This CDR3 spans 13 amino acids. Germline loops: CDR1 SGHRS, CDR2 YFSETQ. For the CDR3, the DNA is TGCGCCAGCAGCTGGAGGAGCTCCTACGAGCAGTACTTC. It encodes CASSWRSSYEQYF.

The chain recombines TRBV5-6 with TRBJ2-7; D not certain. Looked up from germline, CDR1 is SGHDT and CDR2 is YYEEEE. This CDR3 comprises 13 residues. Trimming shortened V by 6 bases and J by 1 base, and 11 bases separated the two germline ends. Here the CDR3 DNA reads TGTGCCAGCATGCACGATGGGTCCTACGAGCAGTACTTC. Translated: CASMHDGSYEQYF.

Comment on this clonotype: A read error is possible here, since a much larger clone lies one base away. V gene TRBV9 combines with J gene TRBJ2-3; D remains unclear. Germline loops: CDR1 SGDLS, CDR2 YYNGEE. The CDR3 length is 13 residues. The CDR3 DNA is TGTGCCAGCGGCGTCCTAAGCACAGATACGCAGTATTTT. This sequence encodes CASGVLSTDTQYF.

This clonotype occurred many times. The V gene is TRBV30, the J gene TRBJ2-3, with D possibly being TRBD1 (6 bases). The CDR3 consists of 15 residues. With 2 bases removed from V and 2 bases from J, the gap between germline ends came to 14 bases. Germline CDR1 GTSNPN, CDR2 SVGIG (reference sequence). CDR3 nucleotide sequence: TGTGCCTGGAGTTTCCGGGACATGAACACAGATACGCAGTATTTT. It is translated as CAWSFRDMNTDTQYF.

This clonotype was recorded many times. The genes are TRBV6-2 or TRBV6-3 and TRBJ1-2; D might be TRBD1 (5 bases). The germline V gene has CDR1 MNHEY and CDR2 SVGEGT. CDR3 length equals 16 residues. Trimming removed 9 bases at V and 0 bases at J, with 20 bases between. For the CDR3, the DNA is TGTGCCAGTAAGTTAAGTTGGGACGGACCTAACTATGGCTACACCTTC. It encodes CASKLSWDGPNYGYTF.

The chain couples TRBV27 to TRBJ1-1; 8 bases are a match to TRBD1. V was clipped by 0 bases and J by 4 bases; unmatched bases: 7. The CDR3 length is 16 residues. CDR1 MNHEY and CDR2 SMNVEV come from the germline V gene (reference sequence). The CDR3 sequence is CASSLSTGGSGTEAFF. CDR3 in DNA: TGTGCCAGCAGTTTATCCACAGGGGGATCGGGCACTGAAGCTTTCTTT.

Many counts were recorded for this clonotype. The V and J genes are TRBV12-3 or TRBV12-4 and TRBJ1-2; a weak D match, TRBD1 (6 bases). CDR3 size: 14 residues. The ends were cut back, 3 bases at V and 5 bases at J, with 13 bases in the middle. The CDR3 bases are TGTGCCAGCAGTTTCCCAGGGGCAGAGTATGGCTACACCTTC. Encoded protein: CASSFPGAEYGYTF.

This clonotype was counted many times. The chain links TRBV30 to TRBJ2-3; the D gene is possibly TRBD1 (6 bases). Trimming cost V 4 bases and J 3 bases, with 14 bases left between them. CDR1 and CDR2 (germline): GTSNPN, SVGIG (reference sequence). The CDR3 has 14 amino acids. CDR3 region: CAWTPGGGTDTQYF. In DNA form, the CDR3 reads TGTGCCTGGACACCTGGGGGCGGAACAGATACGCAGTATTTT.